Each of the 21 T cell receptor beta chains below was sequenced from the same sample in a study of cytomegalovirus exposure and HLA in healthy donors. PCR amplification relied on 60 Vbeta primers (plus 13 Jbeta primers). Measured with immunoSEQ multiplex PCR; TCRdb has only the in-frame clones, and not every one. The table lists about 120,000 clones, 70% to 85% of them singletons. The material sequenced was PBMCs. These receptors were collected from a man between 18 and 29 years old in good health and CMV-seronegative.

This chain uses TRBV7-2 with TRBJ1-3; D gene unclear. The CDR3 contains 19 residues. The V and J ends lost 1 base and 0 bases respectively, with 19 bases between them. From germline, CDR1 is SGHTA and CDR2 FQGNSA. The CDR3 coding sequence is TGTGCCAGCAGCTTAGGAGGTGGAGGGTTCCCGGACTCTGGAAACACCATATATTTT. It specifies CASSLGGGGFPDSGNTIYF.

V is TRBV19 and J is TRBJ1-1; TRBD1 matches at 8 bases. CDR3 length equals 16 residues. CDR1 LNHDA and CDR2 SQIVND come from the germline V gene (reference sequence). V was pared by 5 bases and J by 0 bases, with 8 bases of the junction left unmatched. CDR3 in DNA: TGTGCCAGTAGTTTTGCCGGGACAGGCATGAACACTGAAGCTTTCTTT. Encoded protein: CASSFAGTGMNTEAFF.

The rearrangement uses TRBV7-3 and TRBJ2-6, with 8 bases lining up with TRBD2. This CDR3 contains 18 residues. After removal of 5 bases from V and 0 bases from J, the junction contained 9 bases not matched to a gene. The germline CDR1 and CDR2 sequences are SGHTA and FQGTGA. CDR3 sequence: CASSQTSGGTSGANVLTF. Here the CDR3 DNA reads TGTGCCAGCAGCCAAACTAGCGGAGGCACCTCTGGGGCCAACGTCCTGACTTTC.

The chain links TRBV18 to TRBJ1-1; unclear D gene. The V and J ends lost 5 bases and 1 base respectively, with 5 bases between them. Germline CDR1 KGHSH, CDR2 LQKENI. This CDR3 has 12 amino acids. In nucleotides, the CDR3 is TGTGCCAGCTCAACAGCGAACACTGAAGCTTTCTTT. Translation: CASSTANTEAFF.

This chain uses TRBV19 with TRBJ2-2, with D possibly TRBD2 on 5 matching bases. Germline values: CDR1 LNHDA, CDR2 SQIVND (reference sequence). CDR3 length: 15 amino acids. Trimming removed 0 bases from V and 7 bases from J, with 12 bases in between. Here the CDR3 DNA reads TGTGCCAGTAGTATAGATCCTAGCTCCAGCGGGGAGCTGTTTTTT. It translates to CASSIDPSSSGELFF.

The chain has TRBV4-1 and TRBJ1-4; no firm D call. The germline V gene has CDR1 MGHRA and CDR2 YSYEKL. This CDR3 has 19 amino acids. Trimming cost V 0 bases and J 0 bases, with 17 bases left between them. CDR3 amino acids: CASSQESQTLGTTNEKLFF. As DNA, the CDR3 is TGCGCCAGCAGCCAAGAGAGCCAAACGCTCGGTACAACTAATGAAAAACTGTTTTTT.

V is TRBV25-1 and J is TRBJ2-3; no reliable D call. Trimming pared 5 bases from V and 1 base from J, leaving 10 bases between. This CDR3 is built from 14 residues. Looked up from germline, CDR1 is MGHDK and CDR2 is SYGVNS. CDR3 residues: CASSPPSGTDTQYF. The CDR3, as DNA: TGTGCCAGCAGTCCCCCCAGTGGCACAGATACGCAGTATTTT.

This clone was seen just once. The chain joins TRBV7-6 to TRBJ2-1, with 10 bases matching TRBD2. The CDR3 sequence is 15 residues long. Germline V gives CDR1 SGHVS, CDR2 FNYEAQ. V shed 4 bases, J shed 9 bases, and the junction held 9 bases outside the gene matches. Here the CDR3 DNA reads TGTGCCAGCAGCTCTTCTAGCGGGGGAGGGGGTGAGCAGTTCTTC. It specifies CASSSSSGGGGEQFF. The full variable domain, with the rest looked up from reference TRBV7-6 and TRBJ2-1, is GAGVSQSPRYKVTKRGQDVALRCDPISGHVSLYWYRQALGQGPEFLTYFNYEAQQDKSGLPNDRFSAERPEGSISTLTIQRTEQRDSAMYRCASSSSSGGGGEQFFGPGTRLTVL.

This chain joins TRBV29-1 and TRBJ1-1; D call uncertain. Germline CDR1 reads SQVTM; CDR2 reads ANQGSEA. The CDR3 runs to 12 residues. The V gene lost 6 bases and the J gene lost 3 bases, with 11 bases spanning the gap. This CDR3 is CSVVERDTEAFF. The CDR3, as DNA: TGCAGCGTAGTAGAGAGGGACACTGAAGCTTTCTTT.

This clone has just one count. This sequence joins TRBV7-9 and TRBJ2-7; 10 positions agree with TRBD1. CDR3 length: 16 residues. Germline loops: CDR1 SEHNR, CDR2 FQNEAQ (reference sequence). Unmatched junction bases numbered 9, after V lost 5 bases and J lost 2 bases. The CDR3 nucleotides read TGTGCCAGCAGCGGCCTAGGACAGGGGGAAGCCTACGAGCAGTACTTC. Translated: CASSGLGQGEAYEQYF.

The chain joins TRBV2 to TRBJ1-1; a weak D match, TRBD1 (5 bases). Trimming cost V 11 bases and J 1 base, with 11 bases left between them. This CDR3 is built from 12 residues. Germline V gene data show CDR1 as SNHLY and CDR2 as FYNNEI. The CDR3 DNA reads as TGTGCCGCACGGGGGTGGAACACTGAAGCTTTCTTT. This encodes CAARGWNTEAFF.

This chain connects TRBV10-1 to TRBJ1-1, with D possibly TRBD1 on 6 matching bases. Deletions cut 0 bases from V and 9 bases from J, with 20 bases between. The CDR3 length is 16 residues. Germline CDR1 and CDR2: WNHNN and SYGVQD (reference sequence). Here the CDR3 DNA reads TGCGCCAGCAGTGAGTCGCGTTTTGGACAGCCCTCGAAAGCTTTCTTT. Translation: CASSESRFGQPSKAFF.

The rearrangement links TRBV15 to TRBJ2-5, with TRBD2 matching 12 bases. Germline values: CDR1 LNHNV, CDR2 YYDKDF (reference sequence). This CDR3 spans 18 amino acids. Trimming cost V 0 bases and J 2 bases; bases outside gene matches: 7. The CDR3 protein is CATSRDLTSGGRQETQYF. The CDR3 nucleotides read TGTGCCACCAGCAGAGATCTGACTAGCGGGGGCCGGCAAGAGACCCAGTACTTC.

The rearrangement links TRBV5-6 to TRBJ2-3; TRBD2 might be the D (6 bases). The CDR3 length is 15 residues. From germline, CDR1 is SGHDT and CDR2 YYEEEE. V was trimmed by 4 bases and J by 5 bases, leaving 17 bases between them. For the CDR3, the DNA is TGTGCCAGCAGCAGGGACTTAGACGGGCAAGATACGCAGTATTTT. This encodes CASSRDLDGQDTQYF.

For the CDR3, the DNA is TGTGCCAGCAGCGGGTCTAAGGGGCCGAACACCGGGGAGCTGTTTTTT. It yields the protein CASSGSKGPNTGELFF. The rearrangement joins TRBV9 to TRBJ2-2, with D tentatively TRBD1 (5 bases). V gave up 3 bases and J gave up 0 bases, with 12 bases separating them. The CDR3 is 16 residues long. Germline V gene data show CDR1 as SGDLS and CDR2 as YYNGEE.

This chain connects TRBV18 to TRBJ2-3; D is possibly TRBD1 (5 bases). The CDR3 is 16 residues long. Germline V gene lookup returns CDR1 KGHSH and CDR2 LQKENI. The V and J ends lost 1 base and 3 bases respectively, with 14 bases between them. The CDR3 DNA is TGTGCCAGCTCACCACTGGGGCTCGTCACGACAGATACGCAGTATTTT. Translation gives CASSPLGLVTTDTQYF.

The chain is built from TRBV5-1 and TRBJ1-1; 8 bases are shared with TRBD1. There are 14 residues in the CDR3. CDR1 is SGHRS, CDR2 YFSETQ, per germline. The V and J ends lost 2 bases and 6 bases, in that order; junction bases with no gene match: 6. This chain's CDR3 is CASSLSVTGAEAFF. In DNA form, the CDR3 reads TGCGCCAGCAGCTTATCCGTGACAGGGGCTGAAGCTTTCTTT. The whole variable domain, filled in from reference TRBV5-1 and TRBJ1-1, reads KAGVTQTPRYLIKTRGQQVTLSCSPISGHRSVSWYQQTPGQGLQFLFEYFSETQRNKGNFPGRFSGRQFSNSRSEMNVSTLELGDSALYLCASSLSVTGAEAFFGQGTRLTVV.

The CDR3 coding sequence is TGTGCCAGCCGGGGAGGACAGGGGTATGGCTACACCTTC. It translates to CASRGGQGYGYTF. The V and J genes are TRBV6-5 and TRBJ1-2, with 9 bases matching TRBD1. The J segment lost 5 bases and the V segment lost 8 bases, leaving 6 bases of the junction unmatched. Per germline, CDR1 MNHEY and CDR2 SVGAGI. The CDR3 runs 13 residues.

This clone was counted only a few times. The CDR3 reads CASSVRDISNANTGELFF. The CDR3 coding sequence is TGCGCCAGCAGCGTCCGGGACATATCGAACGCGAACACCGGGGAGCTGTTTTTT. The V call is TRBV5-1, the J call TRBJ2-2; D is perhaps TRBD1 (6 bases). Per germline, CDR1 SGHRS and CDR2 YFSETQ. The V gene lost 4 bases and the J gene lost 0 bases, with 19 bases spanning the gap. The CDR3 runs to 18 residues. Full variable domain (outside the CDR3, taken from reference TRBV5-1 and TRBJ2-2): KAGVTQTPRYLIKTRGQQVTLSCSPISGHRSVSWYQQTPGQGLQFLFEYFSETQRNKGNFPGRFSGRQFSNSRSEMNVSTLELGDSALYLCASSVRDISNANTGELFFGEGSRLTVL.

The CDR3 DNA sequence: TGTGCCAGCAGCTTCGTTAGACAGGCACCGAACACTGAAGCTTTCTTT. This translates into CASSFVRQAPNTEAFF. The chain has TRBV9 and TRBJ1-1, with D perhaps matching TRBD1 (6 bases). V was clipped by 4 bases and J by 1 base, with 17 bases between them. The germline gives CDR1 SGDLS, CDR2 YYNGEE. The CDR3 consists of 16 residues.

The gene calls are TRBV4-1 and TRBJ2-7; 7 nucleotides line up with TRBD2. The CDR3 loop spans 18 amino acids. Germline CDR1 MGHRA, CDR2 YSYEKL. Trimming took 0 bases from V and 7 from J; bases not matched to a gene: 18. The CDR3 protein is CASSQDRRGRGVRREQYF. The CDR3 nucleotides read TGCGCCAGCAGCCAAGATCGGCGGGGGAGGGGAGTACGTAGGGAGCAGTACTTC.